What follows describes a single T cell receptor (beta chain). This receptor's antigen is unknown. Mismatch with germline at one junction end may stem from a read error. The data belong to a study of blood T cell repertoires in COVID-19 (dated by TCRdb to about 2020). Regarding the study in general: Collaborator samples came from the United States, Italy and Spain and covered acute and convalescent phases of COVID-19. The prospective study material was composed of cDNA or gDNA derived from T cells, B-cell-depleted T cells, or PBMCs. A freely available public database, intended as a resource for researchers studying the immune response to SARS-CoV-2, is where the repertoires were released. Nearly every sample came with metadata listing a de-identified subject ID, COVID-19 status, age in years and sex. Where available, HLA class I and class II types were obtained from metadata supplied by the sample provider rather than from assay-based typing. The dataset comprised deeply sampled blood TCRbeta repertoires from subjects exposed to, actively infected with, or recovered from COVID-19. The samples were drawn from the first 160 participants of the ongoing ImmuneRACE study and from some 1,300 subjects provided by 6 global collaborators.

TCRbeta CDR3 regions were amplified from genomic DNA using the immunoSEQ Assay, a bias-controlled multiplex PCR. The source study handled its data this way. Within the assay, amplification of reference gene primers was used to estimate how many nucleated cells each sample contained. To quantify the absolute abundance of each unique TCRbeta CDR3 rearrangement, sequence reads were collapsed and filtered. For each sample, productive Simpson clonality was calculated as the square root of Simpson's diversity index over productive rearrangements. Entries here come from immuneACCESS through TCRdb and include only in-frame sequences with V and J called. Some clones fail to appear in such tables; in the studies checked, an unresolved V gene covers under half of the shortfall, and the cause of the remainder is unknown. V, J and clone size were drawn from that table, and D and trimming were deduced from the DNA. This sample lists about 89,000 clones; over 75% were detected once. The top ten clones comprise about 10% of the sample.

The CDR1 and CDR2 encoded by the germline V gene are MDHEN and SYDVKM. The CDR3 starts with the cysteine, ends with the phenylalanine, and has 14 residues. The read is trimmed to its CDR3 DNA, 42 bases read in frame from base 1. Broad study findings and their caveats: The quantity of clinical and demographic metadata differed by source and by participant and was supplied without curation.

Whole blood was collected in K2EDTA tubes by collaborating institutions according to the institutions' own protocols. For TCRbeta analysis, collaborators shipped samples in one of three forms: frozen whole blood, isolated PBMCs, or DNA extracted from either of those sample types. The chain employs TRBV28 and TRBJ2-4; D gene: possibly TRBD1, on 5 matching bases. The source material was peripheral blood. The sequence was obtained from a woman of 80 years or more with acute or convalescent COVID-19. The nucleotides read TGTGCCAGCAGTTTAGGCCCAGACAGACCTAATGGCAACTTC. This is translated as CASSLGPDRPNGNF.